Listed below are T cell receptor beta chains from one sample, sequenced in a study of T cell changes during pregnancy in multiple sclerosis. The method was immunoSEQ multiplex PCR; TCRdb's version includes in-frame clones alone and lacks a portion of them. The table has about 66,000 clones, about nine tenths seen once. The material was peripheral blood, obtained in the third trimester of pregnancy. The receptors stem from a female donor with multiple sclerosis, enrolled in a pregnancy study. Each CDR3 is given with its conserved first and last residue. The D gene is left open where the match is weak. Not every row has a clone size; where given, it reads once, few, many or a size class.

TRBD2,TRBV19,-,TRBJ2-1,TGTGCCAGTAGTCGGACTAGCGGGAGGTTAAGTGAGCAGTTCTTC,CASSRTSGRLSEQFF
-,TRBV28,-,TRBJ1-1,TGTGCCAGCAGCCTCGGGGGGGCCGAAGGAGCCTTT,CASSLGGAEGAF
TRBD1,TRBV29-1,-,TRBJ1-2,TGCAGCGCCGGACAGGGGACACTTTATGGCTACACCTTC,CSAGQGTLYGYTF
TRBD1,TRBV7-6,-,TRBJ1-1,TGTGCCAGCAGCTTAGAGGCAGGGGGAAGTTTCACTGAAGCTTTCTTT,CASSLEAGGSFTEAFF
TRBD2,TRBV10-1,-,TRBJ2-2,TGCGCCACCACGACTAGCGCGAACACCGGGGAGCTGTTTTTT,CATTTSANTGELFF
-,TRBV9,-,TRBJ2-1,TGTGCCAGCAGCGTAGGCACGGGATACAATGAGCAGTTCTTC,CASSVGTGYNEQFF
TRBD1,TRBV2,-,TRBJ1-5,TGTGCCAGCAGTACAGGGGTAATTAGCAATCAGCCCCAGCATTTT,CASSTGVISNQPQHF
-,TRBV28,-,TRBJ1-2,TGTGCCAGCAGCCGCTATGGCTACACCTTC,CASSRYGYTF
TRBD2,TRBV2,-,TRBJ2-7,TGTGCCAGCAGATACACTAGCGAACAAACCTACGGGCAGTACTTC,CASRYTSEQTYGQYF
TRBD1,TRBV19,-,TRBJ1-5,TGTGCCAGTTCACAGGGGATGAATCAGCCCCAGCATTTT,CASSQGMNQPQHF
-,TRBV19,few,TRBJ1-2,TGTGCCAGTACCGTCTACTACCCTGGACACAACTATGGCTACACCTTC,CASTVYYPGHNYGYTF
-,TRBV7-2,-,TRBJ1-1,TGTGCCAGCAGCTTTTTTCAGGGCGTGAACACTGAAGCTTTCTTT,CASSFFQGVNTEAFF
TRBD2,TRBV2,-,TRBJ2-7,TGTGCCAGCAGAATGACCCTAGCGGGAGACGAGCAGTACTTC,CASRMTLAGDEQYF
-,TRBV19,-,TRBJ1-1,TGTGCCAGTAGTTGGGGCAGGTATAACACTGAAGCTTTCTTT,CASSWGRYNTEAFF
-,TRBV7-9,-,TRBJ1-2,TGTGCCAGCAGCTGGGAGGACTATGGCTACACCTTC,CASSWEDYGYTF